Below are 17 T cell receptor beta chains sequenced from a single sample in a study of OX40 agonist ivuxolimab in advanced cancers. Profiling relied on immunoSEQ multiplex PCR, and the TCRdb table lists in-frame clones only, not all of them. The table lists over 100,000 clones, 90% of them singletons, with 0.95% to 1.4% in the top ten. Sequenced material: CD4+ or CD8+ T cells sorted from blood, taken in a trial of the OX40 agonist ivuxolimab. These receptors came from an adult with an advanced solid tumor such as melanoma, head and neck, liver or kidney cancer.

This rearrangement joins TRBV7-9 to TRBJ1-4; TRBD1 aligns across 8 bases. V gave up 5 bases and J gave up 8 bases; unmatched junction bases: 7. The CDR3 spans 14 residues. CDR1 SEHNR and CDR2 FQNEAQ come from the germline V gene (reference sequence). The CDR3 DNA is TGTGCCAGCAGCCCCGACAGGGGCGGGGAAAAACTGTTTTTT. Its translation: CASSPDRGGEKLFF.

This chain connects TRBV28 to TRBJ1-2, with 8 bases fitting TRBD1. The V gene end was trimmed by 5 bases and the J gene end by 8 bases; junction bases not matched to a gene: 7. Looked up from germline, CDR1 is MDHEN and CDR2 is SYDVKM. This CDR3 spans 13 amino acids. CDR3 sequence reads: CASSPQGAYGYTF. Here the CDR3 DNA reads TGTGCCAGCAGTCCGCAGGGGGCCTACGGCTACACCTTC.

The chain links TRBV15 to TRBJ2-3; no definite D call. The V and J ends lost 3 bases and 0 bases respectively, with 7 bases between them. Per the germline V gene, CDR1 is LNHNV and CDR2 is YYDKDF (reference sequence). This CDR3 contains 14 residues. The chain's CDR3 is CATSRTISTDTQYF. Here the CDR3 DNA reads TGTGCCACCAGCAGGACAATTAGCACAGATACGCAGTATTTT.

This sequence joins TRBV5-1 and TRBJ2-3, with 12 bases aligning to TRBD2. The V and J ends lost 0 bases and 3 bases, in that order; junction bases with no gene match: 8. The CDR3 spans 18 residues. Germline V lookup: CDR1 SGHRS, CDR2 YFSETQ. The CDR3 DNA follows: TGCGCCAGCAGCTTGGGACTAGCGGGAGCTAGTATTACAGATACGCAGTATTTT. Translation: CASSLGLAGASITDTQYF.

The chain employs TRBV5-1 and TRBJ2-2; D ambiguous. V gave up 2 bases and J gave up 10 bases, with 12 bases separating them. The germline gives CDR1 SGHRS, CDR2 YFSETQ. This CDR3 spans 13 amino acids. CDR3 sequence: CASSLTRDEELFF. The DNA for the CDR3 is TGCGCCAGCAGCTTAACACGCGATGAGGAGCTGTTTTTT.

This rearrangement joins TRBV5-1 to TRBJ1-2; D ambiguous. V was clipped by 4 bases and J by 6 bases, with 13 bases between them. Germline assignment: CDR1 SGHRS and CDR2 YFSETQ. CDR3 length: 13 amino acids. The CDR3 loop reads CASSQILGDGYTF. Here the CDR3 DNA reads TGCGCCAGCAGCCAGATCCTTGGGGATGGCTACACCTTC.

The J gene is TRBJ2-3, the V gene TRBV19; D is possibly TRBD2 (5 bases). Germline V CDR1 and CDR2: LNHDA, SQIVND (reference sequence). Trimming removed 2 bases at V and 0 bases at J, with 9 bases between. The CDR3 consists of 15 residues. CDR3 nucleotides: TGTGCCAGTAGTATATATTCGGGGAGCACAGATACGCAGTATTTT. It is translated as CASSIYSGSTDTQYF.

The chain uses TRBV5-5 and TRBJ2-5; TRBD1 agrees at 11 bases. V was pared by 6 bases and J by 5 bases, with 6 bases of the junction left unmatched. Germline V gives CDR1 SGHKS, CDR2 YYEKEE (reference sequence). The CDR3 consists of 14 residues. The CDR3 nucleotides read TGTGCCAGCATCCGGACAGGGGGCGATGAGACCCAGTACTTC. Its translation: CASIRTGGDETQYF. Complete variable domain (other parts from reference TRBV5-5 and TRBJ2-5): DAGVTQSPTHLIKTRGQQVTLRCSPISGHKSVSWYQQVLGQGPQFIFQYYEKEERGRGNFPDRFSARQFPNYSSELNVNALLLGDSALYLCASIRTGGDETQYFGPGTRLLVL.

V usage is TRBV27 and J usage is TRBJ1-1, with a weak D call TRBD1 (6 bases). Trimming removed 7 bases from V and 3 bases from J, with 18 bases in between. Germline CDR1 MNHEY, CDR2 SMNVEV (reference sequence). CDR3 length: 15 residues. The CDR3 protein is CASTLIGGGYTEAFF. DNA of the CDR3: TGTGCCAGCACCCTTATCGGGGGGGGCTACACTGAAGCTTTCTTT.

The chain combines TRBV7-2 with TRBJ2-5, with D tentatively TRBD1 (6 bases). Germline loops: CDR1 SGHTA, CDR2 FQGNSA. Trimming cost V 1 base and J 5 bases, with 17 bases left between them. The CDR3 has 16 residues. CDR3 nucleotide sequence: TGTGCCAGCAGCTTAGGCCCTAATCCTAGGGGGGAGACCCAGTACTTC. This translates into CASSLGPNPRGETQYF.

The rearrangement uses TRBV19 and TRBJ1-2, with D unclear. Germline V CDR1 and CDR2: LNHDA, SQIVND (reference sequence). This CDR3 has 15 amino acids. V shed 4 bases and J shed 5 bases, with 17 bases lying between them. The CDR3 here is CASSNFPKVGYGYTF. In DNA form, the CDR3 reads TGTGCCAGTAGTAACTTCCCCAAGGTCGGGTATGGCTACACCTTC.

The V and J genes are TRBV4-3 and TRBJ2-5, with TRBD2 as a possible D gene (5 bases). CDR1 LGHNA and CDR2 YSLEER come from the germline V gene. CDR3 length equals 12 residues. V was cut by 1 base and J by 11 bases, with 11 bases left in between. The CDR3 nucleotides read TGCGCCAGCAGCCAAGGAGGTAGGGAGCAGTACTTC. It codes for CASSQGGREQYF.

The rearrangement uses TRBV28 and TRBJ1-3; D perhaps matches TRBD1 (5 bases). Germline V gives CDR1 MDHEN, CDR2 SYDVKM. CDR3 length: 15 residues. V shed 2 bases and J shed 4 bases, with 12 bases lying between them. This CDR3 is CASSLHKGMGNTIYF. CDR3 DNA: TGTGCCAGCAGTTTACACAAGGGGATGGGAAACACCATATATTTT.

This clone turned up a few times. The genes are TRBV2 and TRBJ1-2; D possibly corresponds to TRBD1 (6 bases). The CDR3 extends over 12 amino acids. Germline V gives CDR1 SNHLY, CDR2 FYNNEI. V lost 8 bases and J 1 base, leaving 8 bases between the germline ends. CDR3 residues: CASGQSNYGYTF. The CDR3 DNA reads TGTGCCAGCGGACAGAGTAACTATGGCTACACCTTC.

This chain connects TRBV18 to TRBJ2-1, with TRBD2 identical over 14 bases. Losses at the gene ends were 4 bases for V and 7 bases for J; bases not matched to a gene: 6. The CDR3 loop spans 16 amino acids. The germline V gene has CDR1 KGHSH and CDR2 LQKENI. For the CDR3, the DNA is TGTGCCAGCTCACTCGGGACTAGCGGGAGTGGGAATGAGCAGTTCTTC. It codes for CASSLGTSGSGNEQFF.

The rearrangement links TRBV21-1 to TRBJ2-7; the DNA was not used to check the table's D call, TRBD2. TRBV21-1 is shown as a pseudogene. The CDR3 runs 12 residues. The CDR3, as DNA: TGTGCCAGCACCTACTACTCCTACGAGCAGTACTTC. It is translated as CASTYYSYEQYF.

The chain carries TRBV27 and TRBJ1-2, with no clear D. CDR3 length: 14 amino acids. V was trimmed by 3 bases and J by 6 bases, leaving 14 bases between them. In germline, CDR1 is MNHEY, CDR2 SMNVEV (reference sequence). As DNA, the CDR3 is TGTGCCAGCAGTTTCCGGGGAATTTTCGATGGCTACACCTTC. It yields the protein CASSFRGIFDGYTF.